This TCR beta chain was captured by sequencing in a study of T cell responses to AZD1222 COVID-19 vaccine. Trimming at V came to 5 bases and at J to 2 bases, leaving 15 bases not matched to a gene. CDR3 length: 17 amino acids. Per the germline V gene, CDR1 is SQVTM and CDR2 is ANQGSEA. The assay was immunoSEQ multiplex PCR, and TCRdb's table has in-frame clones only and misses some. The table lists 40,000 to 50,000 clones, approximately 88% of them singletons. The sequence derives from an adult who received the AZD1222 COVID-19 vaccine. V usage is TRBV29-1 and J usage is TRBJ1-2; 9 nucleotides align to TRBD1. Sequencing used peripheral blood, obtained 28 days after the second AZD1222 dose. The CDR3 region is CSVLRVGQGLKNYGYTF. CDR3 coding DNA: TGCAGCGTTCTTCGGGTGGGACAGGGCCTTAAAAACTATGGCTACACCTTC.